Reported below is one T cell receptor (beta chain). Per the germline V gene, CDR1 is MNHEY and CDR2 is SVGAGI. The CDR3 loop spans 15 amino acids. V lost 2 bases and J 2 bases, leaving 10 bases between the germline ends. This sample is part of a study of OX40 agonist ivuxolimab in advanced cancers. Using immunoSEQ multiplex PCR, the repertoire was profiled, and TCRdb retains in-frame clones only, with some absent. This sample has roughly 53,000 clones, with 85% found just once. Source: CD4+ or CD8+ T cells sorted from blood, taken in a trial of the OX40 agonist ivuxolimab. This receptor was identified in an adult with an advanced solid tumor such as melanoma, head and neck, liver or kidney cancer. This chain uses TRBV6-5 with TRBJ1-5; D uncertain. In DNA, the CDR3 is TGTGCCAGCAGTTACGGCGCCGGGGGCAATCAGCCCCAGCATTTT. Residues: CASSYGAGGNQPQHF.